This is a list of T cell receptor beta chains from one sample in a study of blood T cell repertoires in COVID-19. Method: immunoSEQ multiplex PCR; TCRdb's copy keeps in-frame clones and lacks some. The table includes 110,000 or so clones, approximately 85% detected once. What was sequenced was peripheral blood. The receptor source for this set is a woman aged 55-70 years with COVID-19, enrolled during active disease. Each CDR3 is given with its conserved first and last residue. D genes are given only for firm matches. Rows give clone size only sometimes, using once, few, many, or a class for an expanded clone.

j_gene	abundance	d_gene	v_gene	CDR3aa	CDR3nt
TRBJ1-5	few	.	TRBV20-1	CSASGGYSNQPQHF	TGCAGTGCTAGTGGAGGGTATAGCAATCAGCCCCAGCATTTT
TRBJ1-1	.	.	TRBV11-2	CASSVRQGHGSEAFF	TGTGCCAGCAGCGTGAGACAAGGCCATGGCAGTGAAGCTTTCTTT
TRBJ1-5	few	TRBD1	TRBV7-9	CASSLGVSDRDPQHF	TGTGCCAGCAGCTTAGGGGTGTCGGACAGGGATCCCCAGCATTTT
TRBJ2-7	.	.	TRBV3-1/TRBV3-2	CASSPPWGAYEQYF	TGTGCCAGCAGCCCCCCCTGGGGGGCCTACGAGCAGTACTTC
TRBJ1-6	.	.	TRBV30	CAWTLQGSYNSPLHF	TGTGCCTGGACCTTACAGGGCTCCTATAATTCACCCCTCCACTTT
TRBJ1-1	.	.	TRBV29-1	CSAADRNTEAFF	TGCAGCGCCGCGGACAGGAACACTGAAGCTTTCTTT
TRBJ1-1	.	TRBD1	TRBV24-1	CATIGQGGTEAFF	TGTGCCACCATAGGACAGGGTGGGACTGAAGCTTTCTTT
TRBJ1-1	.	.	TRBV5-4	CASSPPGELAFF	TGTGCCAGCAGTCCCCCGGGGGAGCTGGCTTTCTTT
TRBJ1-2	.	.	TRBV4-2	CASSATTGVDYGYTF	TGTGCCAGCTCAGCGACGACTGGAGTTGACTATGGCTACACCTTC
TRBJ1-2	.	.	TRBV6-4	CASRREARDYGYTF	TGTGCCAGCCGGAGGGAAGCCCGCGACTATGGCTACACCTTC
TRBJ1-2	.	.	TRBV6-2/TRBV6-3	CASSTPGGLPYGYTF	TGTGCCAGCAGTACGCCCGGGGGACTCCCTTACGGCTACACCTTC
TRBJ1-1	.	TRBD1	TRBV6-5	CASSPTGGSNTEAFF	TGTGCCAGCAGCCCGACAGGGGGCTCCAACACTGAAGCTTTCTTT
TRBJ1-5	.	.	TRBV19	CASSILPQGSNQPQHF	TGTGCCAGTAGTATACTCCCGCAGGGTAGCAATCAGCCCCAGCATTTT